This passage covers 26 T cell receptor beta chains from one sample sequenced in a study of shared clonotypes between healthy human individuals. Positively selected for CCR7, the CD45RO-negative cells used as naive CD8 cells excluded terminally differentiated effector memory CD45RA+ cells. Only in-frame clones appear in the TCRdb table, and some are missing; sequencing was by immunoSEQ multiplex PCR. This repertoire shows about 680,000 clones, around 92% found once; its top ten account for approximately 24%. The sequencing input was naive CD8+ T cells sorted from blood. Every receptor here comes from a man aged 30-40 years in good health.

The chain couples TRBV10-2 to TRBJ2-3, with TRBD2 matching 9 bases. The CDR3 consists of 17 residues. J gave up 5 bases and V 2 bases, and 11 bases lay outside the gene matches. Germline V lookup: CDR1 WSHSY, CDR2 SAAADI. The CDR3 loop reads CASSEPQGLLAGDTQYF. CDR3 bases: TGCGCCAGCAGTGAGCCCCAGGGTCTACTAGCGGGAGATACGCAGTATTTT.

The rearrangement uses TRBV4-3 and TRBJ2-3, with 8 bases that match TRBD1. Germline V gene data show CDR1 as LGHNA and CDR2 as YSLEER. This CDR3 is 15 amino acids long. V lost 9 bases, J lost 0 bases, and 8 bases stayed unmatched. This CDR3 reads CASLPGQDSTDTQYF. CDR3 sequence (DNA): TGCGCCAGTTTGCCGGGACAGGATAGCACAGATACGCAGTATTTT.

In DNA form, the CDR3 reads TGTGCCATCAGTGGGGGGGGCTTAAGCTCCTACAATGAGCAGTTCTTC. Translated, it gives CAISGGGLSSYNEQFF. The V gene is TRBV10-3, the J gene TRBJ2-1; D is possibly TRBD2 (7 bases). The V end lost 4 bases, the J end lost 0 bases, and 13 bases lay between the germline ends. CDR1 and CDR2 (germline): ENHRY, SYGVKD. The CDR3 spans 16 residues.

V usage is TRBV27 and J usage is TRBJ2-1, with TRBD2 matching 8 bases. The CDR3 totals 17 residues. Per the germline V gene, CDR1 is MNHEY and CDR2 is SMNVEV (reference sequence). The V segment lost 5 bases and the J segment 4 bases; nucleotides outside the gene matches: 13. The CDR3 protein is CASSLLLAGPGYNEQFF. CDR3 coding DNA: TGTGCCAGCAGTCTACTCCTAGCGGGCCCGGGTTACAATGAGCAGTTCTTC.

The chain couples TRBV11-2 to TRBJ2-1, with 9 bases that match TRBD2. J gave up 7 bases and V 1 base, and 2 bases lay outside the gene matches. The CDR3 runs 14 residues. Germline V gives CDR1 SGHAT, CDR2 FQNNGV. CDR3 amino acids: CASSLGLAANEQFF. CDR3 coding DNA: TGTGCCAGCAGCTTAGGACTAGCGGCAAATGAGCAGTTCTTC.

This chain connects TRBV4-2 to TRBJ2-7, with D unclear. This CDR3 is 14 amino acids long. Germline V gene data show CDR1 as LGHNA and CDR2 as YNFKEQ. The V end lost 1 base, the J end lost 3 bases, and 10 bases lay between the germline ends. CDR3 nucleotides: TGTGCCAGCAGCCAAGGTGGCGAGTTCTACGAGCAGTACTTC. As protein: CASSQGGEFYEQYF.

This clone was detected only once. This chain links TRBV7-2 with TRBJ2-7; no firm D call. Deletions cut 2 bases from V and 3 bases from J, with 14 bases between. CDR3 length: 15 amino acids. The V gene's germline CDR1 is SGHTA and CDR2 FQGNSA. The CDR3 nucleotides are TGTGCCAGCAGCTTAATTACGCAAACTTTCTACGAGCAGTACTTC. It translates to CASSLITQTFYEQYF.

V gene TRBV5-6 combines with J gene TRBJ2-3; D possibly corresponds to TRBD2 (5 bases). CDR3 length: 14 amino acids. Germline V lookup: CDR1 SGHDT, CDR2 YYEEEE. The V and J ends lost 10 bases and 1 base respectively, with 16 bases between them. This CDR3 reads CASADYDRTDTQYF. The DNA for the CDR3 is TGTGCCTCTGCTGACTACGATCGCACAGATACGCAGTATTTT.

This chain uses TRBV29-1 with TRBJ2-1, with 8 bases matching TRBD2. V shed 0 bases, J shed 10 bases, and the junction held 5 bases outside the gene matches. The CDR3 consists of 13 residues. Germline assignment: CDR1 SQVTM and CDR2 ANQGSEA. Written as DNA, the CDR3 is TGCAGCGTTGAAGATGGGGCGGGGGGCGAGCAGTTCTTC. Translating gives CSVEDGAGGEQFF.

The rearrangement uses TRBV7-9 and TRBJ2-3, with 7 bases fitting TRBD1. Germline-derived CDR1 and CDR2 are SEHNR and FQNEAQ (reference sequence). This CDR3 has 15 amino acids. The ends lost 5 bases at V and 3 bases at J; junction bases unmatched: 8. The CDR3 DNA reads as TGTGCCAGCAGCACCGAAGGGACAGAAACAGATACGCAGTATTTT. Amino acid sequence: CASSTEGTETDTQYF.

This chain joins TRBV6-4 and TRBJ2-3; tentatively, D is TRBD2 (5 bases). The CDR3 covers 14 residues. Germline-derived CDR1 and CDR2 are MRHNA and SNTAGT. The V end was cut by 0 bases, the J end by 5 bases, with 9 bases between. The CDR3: CASSDSFGEDTQYF. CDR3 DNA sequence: TGTGCCAGCAGTGACTCCTTCGGGGAAGATACGCAGTATTTT.

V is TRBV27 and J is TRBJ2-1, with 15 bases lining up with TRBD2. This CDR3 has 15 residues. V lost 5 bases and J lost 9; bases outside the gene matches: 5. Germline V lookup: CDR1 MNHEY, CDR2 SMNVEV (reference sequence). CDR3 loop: CASSQRTSGRAEQFF. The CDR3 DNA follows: TGTGCCAGCAGTCAACGGACTAGCGGGAGGGCTGAGCAGTTCTTC.

CDR3 in DNA: TGTGCCAGCAGCTCGCCAAGCGGAAACTCCTACAATGAGCAGTTCTTC. This sequence encodes CASSSPSGNSYNEQFF. The V gene is TRBV7-9, the J gene TRBJ2-1; D is possibly TRBD2 (5 bases). The ends were cut back, 4 bases at V and 0 bases at J, with 13 bases in the middle. The CDR3 contains 16 residues. Germline loops: CDR1 SEHNR, CDR2 FQNEAQ (reference sequence).

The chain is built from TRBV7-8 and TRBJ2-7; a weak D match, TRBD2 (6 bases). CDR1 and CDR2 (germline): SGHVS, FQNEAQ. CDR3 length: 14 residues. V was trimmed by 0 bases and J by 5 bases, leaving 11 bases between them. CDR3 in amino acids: CASSLARGEDEQYF. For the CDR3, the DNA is TGTGCCAGCAGCTTAGCGCGCGGGGAGGACGAGCAGTACTTC.

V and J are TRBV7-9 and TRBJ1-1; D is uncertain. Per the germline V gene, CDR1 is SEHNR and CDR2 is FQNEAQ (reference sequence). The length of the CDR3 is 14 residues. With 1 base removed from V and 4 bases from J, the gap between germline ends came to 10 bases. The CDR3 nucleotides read TGTGCCAGCAGCTTAGGTCGGAGCCTCACTGAAGCTTTCTTT. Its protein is CASSLGRSLTEAFF. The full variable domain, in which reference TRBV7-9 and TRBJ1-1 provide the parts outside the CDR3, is DTGVSQNPRHKITKRGQNVTFRCDPISEHNRLYWYRQTLGQGPEFLTYFQNEAQLEKSRLLSDRFSAERPKGSFSTLEIQRTEQGDSAMYLCASSLGRSLTEAFFGQGTRLTVV.

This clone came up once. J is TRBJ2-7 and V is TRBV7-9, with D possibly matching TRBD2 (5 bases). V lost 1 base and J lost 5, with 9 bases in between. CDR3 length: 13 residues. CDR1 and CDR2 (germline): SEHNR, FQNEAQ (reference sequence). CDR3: CASSLDSGNEQYF. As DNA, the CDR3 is TGTGCCAGCAGCTTAGATTCGGGGAACGAGCAGTACTTC. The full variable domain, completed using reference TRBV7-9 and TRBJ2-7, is DTGVSQNPRHKITKRGQNVTFRCDPISEHNRLYWYRQTLGQGPEFLTYFQNEAQLEKSRLLSDRFSAERPKGSFSTLEIQRTEQGDSAMYLCASSLDSGNEQYFGPGTRLTVT.

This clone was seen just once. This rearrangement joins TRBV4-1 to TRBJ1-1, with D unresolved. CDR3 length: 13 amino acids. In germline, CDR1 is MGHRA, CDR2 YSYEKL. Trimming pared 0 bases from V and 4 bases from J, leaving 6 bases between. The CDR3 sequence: CASSQEEVTEAFF. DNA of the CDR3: TGCGCCAGCAGCCAAGAGGAGGTCACTGAAGCTTTCTTT.

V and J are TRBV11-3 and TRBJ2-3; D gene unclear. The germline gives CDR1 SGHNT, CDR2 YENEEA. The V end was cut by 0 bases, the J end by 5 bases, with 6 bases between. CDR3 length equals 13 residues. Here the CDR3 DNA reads TGTGCCAGCAGCTTAGATTTGGAAGATACGCAGTATTTT. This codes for CASSLDLEDTQYF.

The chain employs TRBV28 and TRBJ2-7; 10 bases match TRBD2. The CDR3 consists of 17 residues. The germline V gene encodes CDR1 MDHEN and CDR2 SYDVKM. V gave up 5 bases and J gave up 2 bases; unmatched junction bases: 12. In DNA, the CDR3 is TGTGCCAGCAGTACCGGGACTAGCGTCACAAGAGCCTACGAGCAGTACTTC. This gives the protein CASSTGTSVTRAYEQYF.

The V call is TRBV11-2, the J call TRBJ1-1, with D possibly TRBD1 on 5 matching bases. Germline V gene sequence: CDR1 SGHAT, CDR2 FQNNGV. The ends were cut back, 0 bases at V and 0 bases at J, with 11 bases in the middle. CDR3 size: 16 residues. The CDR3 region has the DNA TGTGCCAGCAGCTTAGATTTTCAGGGAATGAACACTGAAGCTTTCTTT. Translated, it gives CASSLDFQGMNTEAFF.

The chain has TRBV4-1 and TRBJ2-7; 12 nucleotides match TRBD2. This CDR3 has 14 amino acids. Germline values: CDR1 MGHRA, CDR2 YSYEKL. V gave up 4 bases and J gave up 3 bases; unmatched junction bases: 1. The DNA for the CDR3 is TGCGCCAGCAGCCCACTAGCGGGAGGCTACGAGCAGTACTTC. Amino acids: CASSPLAGGYEQYF.

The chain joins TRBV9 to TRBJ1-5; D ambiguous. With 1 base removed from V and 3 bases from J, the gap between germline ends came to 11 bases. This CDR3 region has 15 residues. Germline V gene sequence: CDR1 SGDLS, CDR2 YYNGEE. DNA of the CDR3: TGTGCCAGCAGCGTAAGTGGACTGCCCAATCAGCCCCAGCATTTT. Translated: CASSVSGLPNQPQHF.

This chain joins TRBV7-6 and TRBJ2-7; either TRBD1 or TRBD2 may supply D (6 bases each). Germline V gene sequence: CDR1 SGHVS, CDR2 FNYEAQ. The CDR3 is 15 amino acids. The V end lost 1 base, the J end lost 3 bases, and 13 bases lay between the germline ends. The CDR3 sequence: CASSLGEGGLYEQYF. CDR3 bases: TGTGCCAGCAGCTTAGGCGAGGGGGGCCTCTACGAGCAGTACTTC.

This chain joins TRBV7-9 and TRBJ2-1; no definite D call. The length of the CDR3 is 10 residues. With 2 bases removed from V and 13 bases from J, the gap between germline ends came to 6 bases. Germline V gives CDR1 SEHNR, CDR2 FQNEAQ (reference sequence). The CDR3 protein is CASSLLVQFF. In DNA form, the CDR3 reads TGTGCCAGCAGCTTATTGGTACAGTTCTTC.

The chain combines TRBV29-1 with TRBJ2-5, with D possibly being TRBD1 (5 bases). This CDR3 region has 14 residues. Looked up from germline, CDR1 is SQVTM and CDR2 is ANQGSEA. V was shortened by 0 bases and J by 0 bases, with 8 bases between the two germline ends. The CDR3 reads CSVEDSTDQETQYF. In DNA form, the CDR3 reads TGCAGCGTTGAAGATTCGACAGACCAAGAGACCCAGTACTTC.

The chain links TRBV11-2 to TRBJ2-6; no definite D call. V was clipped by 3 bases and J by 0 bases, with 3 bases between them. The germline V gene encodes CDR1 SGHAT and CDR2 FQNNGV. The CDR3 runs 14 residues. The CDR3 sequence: CASSLISGANVLTF. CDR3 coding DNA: TGTGCCAGCAGCTTGATCTCTGGGGCCAACGTCCTGACTTTC. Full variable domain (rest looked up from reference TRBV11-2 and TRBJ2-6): EAGVAQSPRYKIIEKRQSVAFWCNPISGHATLYWYQQILGQGPKLLIQFQNNGVVDDSQLPKDRFSAERLKGVDSTLKIQPAKLEDSAVYLCASSLISGANVLTFGAGSRLTVL.